Listed below are T cell receptor beta chains from one sample, sequenced in a study of T cells in Graves' hyperthyroidism and ophthalmopathy. One entry per CDR3 protein results from TCRdb running MiXCR on the multiplex PCR reads. This table holds 300,000 to 400,000 distinct CDR3 sequences, approximately 13% found once. The sequenced sample was blood. These receptors all stem from a woman aged 18-29 years with Graves' hyperthyroidism. Both conserved end residues are part of each CDR3. A D gene is named only where the DNA matches it firmly. Clone size is stated in some rows and not others, as once, few, many or a class when expanded.

clone size	J gene	D gene	V gene	CDR3 DNA	CDR3 protein
few	TRBJ1-2	-	TRBV3-1	TGTGCCAGCAGCCATACAGGACTGCGCGACTATGGCTACACCTTC	CASSHTGLRDYGYTF
-	TRBJ2-1	TRBD2	TRBV15	TGTGCCACCCGGACTAGCGGTAACAATGAGCAGTTCTTC	CATRTSGNNEQFF
many	TRBJ2-4	-	TRBV5-1	TGCGCCAGCAGCTTGGATCAAAGCAGAAACATTCAGTACTTC	CASSLDQSRNIQYF
many	TRBJ1-5	-	TRBV20-1	TGCAGTGCCCCTCCCATAGGGGATCAGCCCCAGCATTTT	CSAPPIGDQPQHF
once	TRBJ1-4	-	TRBV20-1	TGCAGTGCTAGAACAAGCGGATCCAGCGGGGCTAATGAAAAACTGTTTTTT	CSARTSGSSGANEKLFF
many	TRBJ2-2	TRBD2	TRBV7-8	TGTGCCAGCCGCCATAGCGGGGGGGCCACCGGGGAGCTGTTTTTT	CASRHSGGATGELFF
many	TRBJ1-2	-	TRBV2	TGTGCCAGCAGGGACGAGGGGTTCGGGAACTATGGCTACACCTTC	CASRDEGFGNYGYTF
many	TRBJ1-4	-	TRBV11-2	TGTGCCAGCAGCTTACAGGGATTTGGGGAAAAACTGTTTTTT	CASSLQGFGEKLFF
many	TRBJ2-7	-	TRBV20-1	TGCAGTGCCCCCCAGTTCGGAGGTCCTAGCGAGCAGTACTTC	CSAPQFGGPSEQYF
few	TRBJ1-1	-	TRBV24-1	TGTGCCACCAGTCGTGGTGAAGGGTTGAACACTGAAGCTTTCTTT	CATSRGEGLNTEAFF